This TCR beta chain was documented in a study of cytomegalovirus exposure and HLA in healthy donors. General observations from the study: A later analysis linked a missense variant in DCLRE1C to the trimming of TCR beta V and J genes. Through in vitro validation, three CMV-associated chains were shown to be specific for CMV antigens. Productive rates of about 87% or about 30% were seen for most TCR beta V segments in an earlier analysis. A later analysis found most CMV-associated TCR beta chains apparently HLA-restricted.

In regard to this clone: The antigen remains unidentified.

PCR primers comprised 60 Vbeta and 13 Jbeta primers. Assay used: immunoSEQ multiplex PCR; TCRdb lists only in-frame clones, some missing. The sample has about 180,000 clones, 65% to 85% seen once. The CDR3 is 12 amino acids. Germline V gene sequence: CDR1 MNHEY, CDR2 SMNVEV (reference sequence). V was cut by 5 bases and J by 7 bases, with 9 bases left in between. Sequenced material: PBMCs. The chain has TRBV27 and TRBJ2-1; the D gene is possibly TRBD1 (6 bases). The TCR sequence derives from a girl aged 5 to 17 in good health and CMV-seropositive. Written as DNA, the CDR3 is TGTGCCAGCAGTCACGGACAGAATGAGCAGTTCTTC. The encoded protein is CASSHGQNEQFF.